The clone carrying this T cell receptor beta chain has more than one count but fewer than ten. Its antigen is currently unknown. The germline V gene encodes CDR1 SEHNR and CDR2 FQNEAQ (reference sequence). The length of the CDR3 is 12 residues. V was shortened by 3 bases and J by 8 bases, with 10 bases between the two germline ends. This entry is derived from a study of T cells after yellow fever vaccination. Study findings and constraints: A weaker but faster secondary response was observed, peaking on day 5 versus 15. FACS-sorted repertoires could contain abundant clonotypes contaminating from the bulk population.

MiXCR, applied by TCRdb to the 5' RACE reads, yields one record per CDR3 protein. The data show fewer than 450,000 distinct CDR3 sequences, 9.5% to 13% seen once. The receptor's source is a man aged 18 to 29 who received the YFV17D yellow fever vaccine. V is TRBV7-9 and J is TRBJ1-2, with D unclear. The sequenced sample was PBMCs, obtained on the day of the first yellow fever vaccination. The CDR3 DNA reads TGTGCCAGCAGCTTGGACCTCTCCGGCTACACCTTC. Translation gives CASSLDLSGYTF.